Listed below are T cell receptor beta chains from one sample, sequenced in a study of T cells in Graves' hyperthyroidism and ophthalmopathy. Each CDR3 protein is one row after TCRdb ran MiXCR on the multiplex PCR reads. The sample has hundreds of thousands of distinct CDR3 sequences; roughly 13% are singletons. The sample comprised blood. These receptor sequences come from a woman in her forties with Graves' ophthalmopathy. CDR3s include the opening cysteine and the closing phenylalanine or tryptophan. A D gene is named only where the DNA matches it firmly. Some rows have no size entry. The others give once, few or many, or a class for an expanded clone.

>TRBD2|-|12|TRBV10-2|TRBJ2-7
CASSGLATEQYF
TGCGCCAGCAGTGGACTAGCCACCGAGCAGTACTTC
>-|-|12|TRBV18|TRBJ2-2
CASSPSSGELFF
TGTGCCAGCTCACCCTCGTCCGGGGAGCTGTTTTTT
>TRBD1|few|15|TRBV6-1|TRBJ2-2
CASSRTGVKTGELFF
TGTGCCAGCAGCAGGACAGGAGTAAAAACCGGGGAGCTGTTTTTT
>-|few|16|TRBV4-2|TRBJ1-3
CASSQDPAGAGNTIYF
TGTGCCAGCAGCCAAGATCCGGCAGGGGCTGGAAACACCATATATTTT
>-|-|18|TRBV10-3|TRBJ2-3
CAISVSQSGSSRGDTQYF
TGTGCCATCAGTGTTTCCCAGAGTGGGTCTAGCAGGGGAGATACGCAGTATTTT
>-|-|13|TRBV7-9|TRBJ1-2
CASSFPNGDGYTF
TGTGCCAGCAGCTTCCCAAACGGAGATGGCTACACCTTC
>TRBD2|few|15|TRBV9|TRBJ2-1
CASSVGAGGPYEQFF
TGTGCCAGCAGCGTAGGGGCGGGGGGGCCGTATGAGCAGTTCTTC
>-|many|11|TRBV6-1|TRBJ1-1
CASLGAGQAFF
TGTGCCAGCCTTGGGGCGGGGCAAGCTTTCTTT
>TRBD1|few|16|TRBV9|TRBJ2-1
CASSVGAPGQGAGMFF
TGTGCCAGCAGCGTCGGAGCCCCGGGACAGGGGGCAGGGATGTTCTTC
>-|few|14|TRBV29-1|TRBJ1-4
CSVELDSLNEELFF
TGCAGCGTTGAGTTGGACAGCCTTAATGAAGAACTGTTTTTT
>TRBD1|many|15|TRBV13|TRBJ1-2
CASSALEGARYGYTF
TGTGCCAGCAGCGCTCTGGAGGGGGCGAGGTATGGCTACACCTTC
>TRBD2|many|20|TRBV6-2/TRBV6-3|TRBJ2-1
CASSVRPGLAGGLTYNEQFF
TGTGCCAGCAGTGTCCGACCGGGACTAGCGGGAGGGTTGACCTACAATGAGCAGTTCTTC
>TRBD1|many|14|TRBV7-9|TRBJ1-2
CASARGDSFYGYTF
TGTGCCAGCGCCAGGGGGGACAGCTTCTATGGCTACACCTTC
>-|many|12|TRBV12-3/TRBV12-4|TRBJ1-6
CASSLGRGPLHF
TGTGCCAGCAGTTTAGGCCGCGGACCCCTCCACTTT
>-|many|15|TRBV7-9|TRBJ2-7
CASSSRAWGAYEQYF
TGTGCCAGCAGCTCCCGGGCCTGGGGGGCCTACGAGCAGTACTTC
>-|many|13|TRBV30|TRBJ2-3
CALNRESTDTQYF
TGTGCCTTAAACAGGGAGAGCACAGATACGCAGTATTTT
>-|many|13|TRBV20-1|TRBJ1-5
CSASGSSNQPQHF
TGCAGTGCTAGTGGCAGCAGCAATCAGCCCCAGCATTTT
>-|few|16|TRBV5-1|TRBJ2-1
CASSNPGTSSYNEQFF
TGCGCCAGCAGCAATCCGGGTACCAGCTCCTACAATGAGCAGTTCTTC
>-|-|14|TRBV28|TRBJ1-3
CASSSQGSGTTIYF
TGTGCCAGCAGTAGTCAGGGCTCCGGAACCACCATATATTTT
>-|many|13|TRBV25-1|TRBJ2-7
CASSEPKRNEQYF
TGTGCCAGCAGTGAGCCTAAGAGGAACGAGCAGTACTTC
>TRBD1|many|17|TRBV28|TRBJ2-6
CASSLRQGAAGANVLTF
TGTGCCAGCAGTTTACGACAGGGGGCAGCTGGGGCCAACGTCCTGACTTTC
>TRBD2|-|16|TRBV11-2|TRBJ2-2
CASSFVLAGDIGELFF
TGTGCCAGCAGCTTTGTCTTAGCGGGGGATATCGGGGAGCTGTTTTTT